The 2 T cell receptor beta chains reported below all come from one sample, sequenced in a study of CD4 T cells in relation to SARS-CoV-2 and coronaviruses. Unexposed donor CD4+ T cells date from about 2011-2018, before the COVID-19 pandemic. Isolation of CD4+ T cells took place after about 10 days in culture. Sequencing was performed with immunoSEQ multiplex PCR; in TCRdb, only in-frame clones are kept and a portion is missing. This sample yields under 25,000 clones, of which approximately 75% are seen a single time; around 14% belongs to the top ten. Their recognized antigens are unknown. Sequencing input: CD4+ T cells from PBMCs, cultured in vitro. These receptors originate from a human donor in good health.

The chain uses TRBV4-1 and TRBJ2-3; possibly TRBD1 for D (7 bases). Trimming took off 4 bases at V and 0 bases at J, with 26 bases between the two ends. CDR1 is MGHRA, CDR2 YSYEKL, per germline. This CDR3 is built from 20 residues. CDR3: CASSLRTGEVGTGSTDTQYF. The CDR3 DNA follows: TGCGCCAGCAGCCTTCGAACAGGGGAGGTGGGGACGGGGAGCACAGATACGCAGTATTTT.

The rearrangement uses TRBV5-1 and TRBJ2-3; the D call may be TRBD1 or TRBD2 (5 bases each). Germline V gene lookup returns CDR1 SGHRS and CDR2 YFSETQ. Trimming took off 0 bases at V and 3 bases at J, with 11 bases between the two ends. The CDR3 spans 15 residues. CDR3 sequence (DNA): TGCGCCAGCAGCTTGGATGGGGGTAGGACAGATACGCAGTATTTT. The encoded protein is CASSLDGGRTDTQYF.